The 16 T cell receptor beta chains listed next were all sequenced from one sample in a study of a mutant IDH1 vaccine in newly diagnosed glioma. Antigens of these TCRs are unknown. Noted time point: week 5, during vaccination. A single vaccine dose contained 300 ug of mutant IDH1 20-mer peptide, and topical imiquimod was used with it. TCRdb's table, derived via immunoSEQ multiplex PCR, lists solely in-frame clones and lacks some. The sample consists of about 25,000 clones, 65% to 80% of them appearing once. This sample comprised PBMCs, obtained from a glioma patient whose treatment included an IDH1 peptide vaccine. The receptors were gathered from a man aged 35 to 55 with glioma.

The gene calls are TRBV9 and TRBJ2-7; no reliable D call. Trimming took off 4 bases at V and 2 bases at J, with 13 bases between the two ends. The germline V gene encodes CDR1 SGDLS and CDR2 YYNGEE. The CDR3 consists of 14 residues. CDR3 coding DNA: TGTGCCAGCAGCCCGCGTTTCGAGACCTACGAGCAGTACTTC. Translation gives CASSPRFETYEQYF.

The rearrangement joins TRBV14 to TRBJ1-1; unclear D gene. Trimming left V 0 bases short and J 0 bases short, with 5 bases between. The CDR3 loop spans 14 amino acids. CDR1 is SGHDN and CDR2 is FVKESK in the germline V gene. CDR3 bases: TGTGCCAGCAGCCAAGATTGGGTGAACACTGAAGCTTTCTTT. Its translation is CASSQDWVNTEAFF.

This clone was seen only once. The CDR3 region is CASSKAQGVGGSGQPQHF. Here the CDR3 DNA reads TGTGCCAGCAGCAAAGCACAGGGAGTGGGAGGATCGGGGCAGCCCCAGCATTTT. The V call is TRBV21-1, the J call TRBJ1-5. TRBV21-1 is a known pseudogene. The CDR3 has 18 residues.

On this clone: Other DNA sequences of this sample code for an identical CDR3. The chain is built from TRBV7-9 and TRBJ1-1; 8 nucleotides line up with TRBD1. The CDR3 loop spans 14 amino acids. After removal of 5 bases from V and 1 base from J, the junction contained 3 bases not matched to a gene. The germline V gene encodes CDR1 SEHNR and CDR2 FQNEAQ (reference sequence). CDR3 sequence: CASSSGQGNTEAFF. The DNA of the CDR3 is TGTGCCAGCAGCAGCGGACAGGGGAACACTGAAGCTTTCTTT.

The chain uses TRBV29-1 and TRBJ1-2; 9 bases fit TRBD1. V was clipped by 5 bases and J by 8 bases; unmatched bases: 0. The V gene's germline CDR1 is SQVTM and CDR2 ANQGSEA. The CDR3 totals 10 residues. CDR3 DNA sequence: TGCAGCGTTACAGGGGGCGGCTACACCTTC. It yields the protein CSVTGGGYTF.

The V and J genes are TRBV6-1 and TRBJ2-1; no clear D gene. The CDR3 is 15 residues long. Germline V gene sequence: CDR1 MNHNS, CDR2 SASEGT. The V end was cut by 6 bases, the J end by 0 bases, with 12 bases between. Written as DNA, the CDR3 is TGTGCCAGCAGAGAGTACCCGGTCTCCTACAATGAGCAGTTCTTC. Translating it yields CASREYPVSYNEQFF.

This clone was counted between two and nine times. V is TRBV6-1 and J is TRBJ1-5; 7 bases line up with TRBD1. Germline trimming cut 1 base from V and 4 bases from J; bases unmatched to any gene: 7. CDR3 length equals 16 residues. The germline V gene has CDR1 MNHNS and CDR2 SASEGT. The CDR3 is CASSEVKGGTNQPQHF. CDR3 coding DNA: TGTGCCAGCAGTGAAGTGAAAGGGGGCACAAATCAGCCCCAGCATTTT.

The gene calls are TRBV28 and TRBJ1-2; 7 bases match TRBD1. The CDR3 sequence is 11 residues long. V was pared by 3 bases and J by 11 bases, with 3 bases of the junction left unmatched. Germline CDR1 reads MDHEN; CDR2 reads SYDVKM. In DNA, the CDR3 is TGTGCCAGCAGTTTGACCAGGGGGTACACCTTC. Translated: CASSLTRGYTF.

In this sample, this clone is medium-sized. This rearrangement joins TRBV6-5 to TRBJ1-4; D gene uncertain. Germline CDR1 reads MNHEY; CDR2 reads SVGAGI. Trimming cost V 5 bases and J 8 bases, with 12 bases left between them. The CDR3 has 13 amino acids. CDR3 loop: CASSRTWGEKLFF. As DNA, the CDR3 is TGTGCCAGCAGTCGCACGTGGGGAGAAAAACTGTTTTTT.

The rearrangement links TRBV9 to TRBJ2-7, with TRBD1 matching 8 bases. CDR1 and CDR2 (germline): SGDLS, YYNGEE. The CDR3 has 15 residues. The V and J ends lost 1 base and 5 bases, in that order; junction bases with no gene match: 8. This chain's CDR3 is CASSVSGDRYDEQYF. CDR3 nucleotide sequence: TGTGCCAGCAGCGTATCAGGGGACAGGTACGACGAGCAGTACTTC. Supplemented by reference TRBV9 and TRBJ2-7, the full variable domain reads DSGVTQTPKHLITATGQRVTLRCSPRSGDLSVYWYQQSLDQGLQFLIQYYNGEERAKGNILERFSAQQFPDLHSELNLSSLELGDSALYFCASSVSGDRYDEQYFGPGTRLTVT.

This clone was observed a handful of times. The chain links TRBV19 to TRBJ1-3; no clear D gene. The CDR3 runs to 12 residues. Per the germline V gene, CDR1 is LNHDA and CDR2 is SQIVND (reference sequence). V was trimmed by 7 bases and J by 5 bases, leaving 9 bases between them. Here the CDR3 reads CASTRYRNTIYF. In DNA, the CDR3 is TGTGCCAGTACCAGATACAGAAACACCATATATTTT.

This sequence joins TRBV6-1 and TRBJ1-6; D unclear. Germline V lookup: CDR1 MNHNS, CDR2 SASEGT. CDR3 size: 15 residues. The V gene lost 0 bases and the J gene lost 7 bases, with 10 bases spanning the gap. The CDR3 DNA sequence: TGTGCCAGCAGTGAAGCGTCCAGGAGGAATTCACCCCTCCACTTT. It specifies CASSEASRRNSPLHF.

This chain joins TRBV5-6 and TRBJ2-2; TRBD2 aligns across 14 bases. J lost 5 bases, V lost 4 bases, and 10 bases had no gene match. From germline, CDR1 is SGHDT and CDR2 YYEEEE. The CDR3 runs 18 residues. The CDR3 loop is CASSTGTSGSRGTGELFF. CDR3 nucleotides: TGTGCCAGCAGCACCGGGACTAGCGGGAGTCGGGGAACCGGGGAGCTGTTTTTT.

The chain has TRBV7-9 and TRBJ2-5, with D possibly TRBD1 on 6 matching bases. This CDR3 is built from 15 residues. The germline V gene has CDR1 SEHNR and CDR2 FQNEAQ (reference sequence). V lost 5 bases and J lost 5, with 18 bases in between. The CDR3 loop reads CASSLRRTEGETQYF. CDR3 bases: TGTGCCAGCAGCCTAAGGAGGACAGAGGGGGAGACCCAGTACTTC.

V and J are TRBV5-5 and TRBJ1-3; no definite D call. The germline CDR1 and CDR2 sequences are SGHKS and YYEKEE (reference sequence). The V gene lost 4 bases and the J gene lost 9 bases, with 8 bases spanning the gap. The CDR3 is 11 residues long. CDR3 coding DNA: TGTGCCAGCAGCACCATGGGCACCATATATTTT. Protein product: CASSTMGTIYF.

The rearrangement uses TRBV7-2 and TRBJ2-5; TRBD1 matches 9 bases. The CDR3 length is 18 residues. The germline gives CDR1 SGHTA, CDR2 FQGNSA. The V gene end was trimmed by 0 bases and the J gene end by 5 bases; junction bases not matched to a gene: 13. CDR3 in DNA: TGTGCCAGCAGCTTAGCGAGGGGACAGGGTTCGCTCAGGGAGACCCAGTACTTC. Its protein product is CASSLARGQGSLRETQYF. Full variable domain (remainder filled in from reference TRBV7-2 and TRBJ2-5): GAGVSQSPSNKVTEKGKDVELRCDPISGHTALYWYRQSLGQGLEFLIYFQGNSAPDKSGLPSDRFSAERTGGSVSTLTIQRTQQEDSAVYLCASSLARGQGSLRETQYFGPGTRLLVL.